Sequencing of this T cell receptor beta chain was carried out in a study of blood T cell repertoires in COVID-19. Study at large: The analysed material was cDNA or gDNA that came from T cells, B-cell-depleted T cells, or PBMCs.

Here immunoSEQ multiplex PCR was the method, and the copy in TCRdb shows in-frame clones only, minus some. The table has more than 350,000 clones, around 87% seen once. This clone appeared a single time. The CDR3 length is 17 residues. J was trimmed by 2 bases and V by 3 bases; bases with no gene match: 12. The germline CDR1 and CDR2 sequences are SGHAT and FQNNGV. Participants were aged about 18 to 89 years from 20 to 30 US areas. This TCR was recovered from a man aged 18-30 years who had recovered from COVID-19. Input material: PBMCs or T cells enriched from blood (not recorded which). V gene TRBV11-2 combines with J gene TRBJ1-2, with 7 bases aligning to TRBD1. The CDR3 DNA is TGTGCCAGCAGCTTCCCTCTACAGGGGCCAAGGAACTATGGCTACACCTTC. Translating it yields CASSFPLQGPRNYGYTF.